The rows below give T cell receptor beta chains drawn from one sample of a study of blood T cell repertoires in COVID-19. TCRdb's copy holds only in-frame clones and misses some; the assay was immunoSEQ multiplex PCR. The profile shows some 500,000 clones, roughly 88% of them singletons. The material sequenced was PBMCs or T cells enriched from blood (not recorded which). The receptors were sampled from a woman aged 40 to 50 who had recovered from COVID-19. The conserved cysteine and the conserved F or W are not part of the CDR3 here.

ASSFYRGPEETQY,TRBJ2-5,TRBV11-2
ASSQFRGVGEDPGYT,TRBJ1-2,TRBV3-1/TRBV3-2
ASSHLWRGTSGSHEQF,TRBJ2-1,TRBV7-2
ASSIGTVLAKNIQY,TRBJ2-4,TRBV5-5
ASSISSGGYT,TRBJ1-2,TRBV19
ASSYSDRDGYT,TRBJ1-2,TRBV6-5
ASSGQTGNYGYT,TRBJ1-2,TRBV19
ASSQQGWEAF,TRBJ1-1,TRBV2
ASSQTGGGNTIY,TRBJ1-3,TRBV9
ASSPHRAPNEKLF,TRBJ1-4,TRBV4-3
SASSNTGELGELF,TRBJ2-2,TRBV20-1
ASSLAGPNEKLF,TRBJ1-4,TRBV5-5
ASRVGDFNQPQH,TRBJ1-5,TRBV27
ASSVTGDYTEAF,TRBJ1-1,TRBV10-2
ASSPGQGPYNSPLH,TRBJ1-6,TRBV7-2
ASRILPNTEAF,TRBJ1-1,TRBV12-3/TRBV12-4
ASSPLAGPSYEQY,TRBJ2-7,TRBV7-2
ASSDGTTDYGYT,TRBJ1-2,TRBV4-1
ASSEQTGVAETQY,TRBJ2-5,TRBV6-1
ASSSGTGEAKNIQY,TRBJ2-4,TRBV11-3
ASSFFPGLSSYNEQF,TRBJ2-1,TRBV7-2
ASAERTGATYT,TRBJ1-2,TRBV6-5
ATSDFRGTERGYT,TRBJ1-2,TRBV24-1
ASSPLAANYGYT,TRBJ1-2,TRBV6-2/TRBV6-3
ASEQVNSGNTIY,TRBJ1-3,TRBV28
ASSIGWSSVGYTGELF,TRBJ2-2,TRBV19
ASSPPGGSGTGELF,TRBJ2-2,TRBV6-6
ASSQSAGANYGYT,TRBJ1-2,TRBV16
ASSKGQEIIGYT,TRBJ1-2,TRBV19
ASSLLPRDTEAF,TRBJ1-1,TRBV5-1
ASSQDYSRTDTQY,TRBJ2-3,TRBV3-1/TRBV3-2
SVEDPLAGPNTGELF,TRBJ2-2,TRBV29-1
ASRETGALNTEAF,TRBJ1-1,TRBV25-1
ASSVAPSGSPPNEQY,TRBJ2-7,TRBV9
ASSVDFKQGSGANVLT,TRBJ2-6,TRBV9
ASSLVGRGSYEQY,TRBJ2-7,TRBV5-1
ASSLAGGISGNTIY,TRBJ1-3,TRBV5-4
ASSDWAGGRTEAF,TRBJ1-1,TRBV2
ASSLGRGQTNEKLF,TRBJ1-4,TRBV7-9
ASGRTSGVYNEQF,TRBJ2-1,TRBV6-5
ASSHRGLAAYEQY,TRBJ2-7,TRBV14
ATASGRYNEQF,TRBJ2-1,TRBV24-1
ASSLVTQSFTEAF,TRBJ1-1,TRBV13
ASSPDRDNGYT,TRBJ1-2,TRBV18
ASSESGTEDGYT,TRBJ1-2,TRBV2
ASSSQGINEKLF,TRBJ1-4,TRBV5-1
ASGLARYEQY,TRBJ2-7,TRBV12-5